The text below deals with one T cell receptor (beta chain). What it binds is not known. These data are taken from a study of siplizumab effects on memory and regulatory T cells. Study observations and caveats: Versus roughly 27% in controls, the mappable alloreactive CD4+ clones averaged about 70% Treg-derived with siplizumab. The mapping of alloreactive clones to unstimulated subsets covered only a minor fraction of them.

Assays examined about 10^5 TCR templates per sample. Clones were sequenced by immunoSEQ multiplex PCR, and TCRdb holds only the in-frame ones, with some missing. The table has over 95,000 clones, roughly 93% seen once. From germline, CDR1 is LNHDA and CDR2 SQIVND (reference sequence). The CDR3 extends over 13 amino acids. V gave up 5 bases and J gave up 7 bases, with 14 bases separating them. V is TRBV19 and J is TRBJ1-2, with D tentatively TRBD1 (5 bases). This receptor was obtained from a human donor in good health. The sequenced material came from non-Treg CD4+ T cells sorted from blood. CDR3 loop: CASSQGGIGGYTF. CDR3 nucleotides: TGTGCCAGTAGTCAGGGCGGGATCGGTGGCTACACCTTC. The complete variable domain, with remaining parts taken from reference TRBV19 and TRBJ1-2, reads DGGITQSPKYLFRKEGQNVTLSCEQNLNHDAMYWYRQDPGQGLRLIYYSQIVNDFQKGDIAEGYSVSREKKESFPLTVTSAQKNPTAFYLCASSQGGIGGYTFGSGTRLTVV.